These 23 T cell receptor beta chains share one sample of origin, sequenced in a study of blood T cell repertoires in COVID-19. Method: immunoSEQ multiplex PCR; TCRdb's copy keeps in-frame clones and lacks some. The profile shows 400,000 to 450,000 clones, 75% to 90% of them singletons. The sequenced sample was peripheral blood. The source is a woman aged 25 to 39 with active or convalescent COVID-19.

This chain's CDR3 is CAWSVLEGASEQFF. The CDR3 DNA is TGTGCCTGGAGTGTACTTGAGGGGGCGAGTGAGCAGTTCTTC. J is TRBJ2-1 and V is TRBV30; TRBD1 agrees at 7 bases. The CDR3 spans 14 residues. Germline trimming cut 0 bases from V and 9 bases from J; bases unmatched to any gene: 8. Looked up from germline, CDR1 is GTSNPN and CDR2 is SVGIG (reference sequence).

This clone was seen only once. The chain joins TRBV5-6 to TRBJ1-1; 7 bases align to TRBD1. This CDR3 region has 14 residues. CDR1 is SGHDT, CDR2 YYEEEE, per germline. The V gene end was trimmed by 2 bases and the J gene end by 0 bases; junction bases not matched to a gene: 1. CDR3 amino acids: CASSFQGVNTEAFF. As DNA, the CDR3 is TGTGCCAGCAGCTTCCAGGGGGTGAACACTGAAGCTTTCTTT.

The V gene is TRBV9, the J gene TRBJ1-3; D possibly corresponds to TRBD1 (5 bases). Trimming stripped 1 base from V and 7 bases from J, with 12 bases between. Per germline, CDR1 SGDLS and CDR2 YYNGEE. The length of the CDR3 is 14 residues. In DNA form, the CDR3 reads TGTGCCAGCAGCGTACAGGGTCTCCCCAACACCATATATTTT. Amino acids: CASSVQGLPNTIYF. Full variable domain (missing parts from reference TRBV9 and TRBJ1-3): DSGVTQTPKHLITATGQRVTLRCSPRSGDLSVYWYQQSLDQGLQFLIQYYNGEERAKGNILERFSAQQFPDLHSELNLSSLELGDSALYFCASSVQGLPNTIYFGEGSWLTVV.

As for this clone: It is unclear where the CDR3 begins or ends on the DNA, so no DNA is shown, and the CDR3 is as TCRdb lists it. The chain links TRBV27 to TRBJ1-5; the table gives TRBD1 as D, unverified against the DNA. The CDR3 has 15 residues if both end residues are counted. Germline CDR1 is MNHEY and CDR2 is SMNVEV (reference sequence). CDR3 protein: CASSSSTGGDQPQHF.

V is TRBV4-1 and J is TRBJ1-5; no clear D gene. V gave up 2 bases and J gave up 0 bases, with 11 bases separating them. Germline lookup yields CDR1 MGHRA and CDR2 YSYEKL. CDR3 length: 16 amino acids. The CDR3 here is CASSQIGGPSNQPQHF. Here the CDR3 DNA reads TGCGCCAGCAGCCAAATAGGAGGGCCTAGCAATCAGCCCCAGCATTTT.

CDR3 residues: CASNGKGTDTQYF. CDR3 sequence (DNA): TGCGCCAGCAACGGGAAGGGCACAGATACGCAGTATTTT. The chain links TRBV5-1 to TRBJ2-3, with TRBD2 as a possible D gene (5 bases). Trimming removed 6 bases from V and 1 base from J, with 9 bases in between. The germline V gene has CDR1 SGHRS and CDR2 YFSETQ. CDR3 length: 13 amino acids.

CDR3 sequence (DNA): TGTGCCAGCAGTGACCTACTAGCGGGGGCCCCGGGGGCAGATACGCAGTATTTT. This codes for CASSDLLAGAPGADTQYF. The gene calls are TRBV25-1 and TRBJ2-3, with 11 bases aligning to TRBD2. V dropped 3 bases and J dropped 4; count of bases not matched to a gene: 12. Germline loops: CDR1 MGHDK, CDR2 SYGVNS. The CDR3 totals 18 residues.

The rearrangement links TRBV5-6 to TRBJ1-1; D gene uncertain. Deletions cut 0 bases from V and 0 bases from J, with 6 bases between. This CDR3 is built from 14 residues. Germline loops: CDR1 SGHDT, CDR2 YYEEEE. CDR3 amino acids: CASSLGALNTEAFF. DNA of the CDR3: TGTGCCAGCAGCTTGGGGGCGCTGAACACTGAAGCTTTCTTT.

Note on this clone: Other nucleotide sequences from this sample produce the same CDR3. This chain joins TRBV27 and TRBJ1-2, with D maybe TRBD1 (6 bases). The V end lost 5 bases, the J end lost 5 bases, and 12 bases lay between the germline ends. This CDR3 is built from 13 residues. Germline V CDR1 and CDR2: MNHEY, SMNVEV (reference sequence). The CDR3 DNA is TGTGCCAGCAGTCTACAGGGTGGATATGGCTACACCTTC. Amino acid sequence: CASSLQGGYGYTF.

A few counts support this clone. The chain joins TRBV21-1 to TRBJ1-5; the table gives TRBD1 as D, unverified against the DNA. TRBV21-1 counts as a pseudogene. The CDR3 totals 17 residues. CDR3 sequence reads: CASSKGQRQGPCQPQHF. The CDR3 DNA follows: TGTGCCAGCAGCAAAGGGCAGCGACAGGGACCATGTCAGCCCCAGCATTTT.

The chain recombines TRBV19 with TRBJ2-1; possible D gene TRBD2, 5 bases. Germline loops: CDR1 LNHDA, CDR2 SQIVND (reference sequence). Trimming pared 3 bases from V and 4 bases from J, leaving 10 bases between. The CDR3 is 14 residues long. CDR3 region: CASSMGGPYNEQFF. As DNA, the CDR3 is TGTGCCAGTAGTATGGGCGGGCCGTACAATGAGCAGTTCTTC.

On this clone: Other DNA variants within this sample encode the same CDR3. The chain combines TRBV19 with TRBJ1-1, with D perhaps matching TRBD1 (6 bases). The CDR3 covers 15 residues. The V end lost 3 bases, the J end lost 0 bases, and 11 bases lay between the germline ends. The germline CDR1 and CDR2 sequences are LNHDA and SQIVND (reference sequence). The CDR3 coding sequence is TGTGCCAGTAGTATCGGGGGGGGCATGAACACTGAAGCTTTCTTT. This translates into CASSIGGGMNTEAFF.

This clone was seen only once. The J gene is TRBJ2-7, the V gene TRBV14, with 10 bases fitting TRBD1. Germline V gene data show CDR1 as SGHDN and CDR2 as FVKESK. The length of the CDR3 is 18 residues. After removal of 0 bases from V and 3 bases from J, the junction contained 11 bases not matched to a gene. For the CDR3, the DNA is TGTGCCAGCAGCCAAGATCAGTCATGGGACAGGGGATTCTACGAGCAGTACTTC. Translating gives CASSQDQSWDRGFYEQYF.

This chain joins TRBV6-5 and TRBJ1-4; TRBD1 matches 9 bases. CDR3 length equals 14 residues. After removal of 7 bases from V and 6 bases from J, the junction contained 6 bases not matched to a gene. Germline CDR1 and CDR2: MNHEY and SVGAGI. The chain's CDR3 is CASIRDRVDEKLFF. As DNA, the CDR3 is TGTGCCAGCATTCGGGACAGGGTAGATGAAAAACTGTTTTTT.

The V call is TRBV6-5, the J call TRBJ1-2; a weak D match, TRBD1 (5 bases). CDR1 is MNHEY, CDR2 SVGAGI, per germline. V was trimmed by 2 bases and J by 8 bases, leaving 15 bases between them. CDR3 length equals 14 residues. The CDR3 spells CASSYIPGQGGYTF. The CDR3 region has the DNA TGTGCCAGCAGTTACATCCCAGGGCAGGGCGGCTACACCTTC.

This chain uses TRBV6-5 with TRBJ1-2; a possible D gene is TRBD1 (6 bases). CDR1 and CDR2 from the germline V gene are MNHEY and SVGAGI. The CDR3 is 14 amino acids. V dropped 5 bases and J dropped 3 bases, with 13 bases sitting between them. The CDR3 here is CASSRDWTDYGYTF. The CDR3 DNA is TGTGCCAGCAGTCGAGATTGGACAGACTATGGCTACACCTTC.

The chain employs TRBV9 and TRBJ2-1; no clear D. Trimming pared 3 bases from V and 5 bases from J, leaving 21 bases between. The CDR3 is 17 amino acids. Germline assignment: CDR1 SGDLS and CDR2 YYNGEE. This CDR3 reads CASSAFLDETLNNEQFF. The CDR3 bases are TGTGCCAGCAGCGCCTTTCTAGATGAGACCCTTAACAATGAGCAGTTCTTC.

This clone was seen once. The gene calls are TRBV5-6 and TRBJ1-1, with 8 bases identical to TRBD1. V lost 4 bases and J lost 7; bases outside the gene matches: 6. CDR1 and CDR2 (germline): SGHDT, YYEEEE. CDR3 length: 13 amino acids. The CDR3 DNA sequence: TGTGCCAGCAGCCGCGGACAGGGAAATGAAGCTTTCTTT. Amino acid sequence: CASSRGQGNEAFF.

This chain links TRBV7-8 with TRBJ1-2; D perhaps matches TRBD1 (5 bases). The V gene's germline CDR1 is SGHVS and CDR2 FQNEAQ. Trimming left V 1 base short and J 7 bases short, with 13 bases between. The CDR3 has 14 residues. The CDR3 sequence is CASSLGLRGSGYTF. DNA for the CDR3: TGTGCCAGCAGCTTAGGGCTAAGGGGTTCTGGCTACACCTTC.

The sample holds a few counts of this clone. The gene calls are TRBV5-1 and TRBJ1-1; D remains ambiguous. The V end lost 5 bases, the J end lost 6 bases, and 14 bases lay between the germline ends. The CDR3 consists of 13 residues. Germline V lookup: CDR1 SGHRS, CDR2 YFSETQ. The CDR3 DNA reads as TGCGCCAGCAGGTCAACACAGTCCCCTGAAGCTTTCTTT. Its translation: CASRSTQSPEAFF.

The rearrangement joins TRBV5-1 to TRBJ2-1; 7 bases are a match to TRBD2. The CDR3 covers 14 residues. Germline V gives CDR1 SGHRS, CDR2 YFSETQ. V was pared by 4 bases and J by 5 bases, with 6 bases of the junction left unmatched. The CDR3 DNA sequence: TGCGCCAGCAGCCCGGGACTAAGGGACAATGAGCAGTTCTTC. Its protein is CASSPGLRDNEQFF.

V gene TRBV2 combines with J gene TRBJ1-6; D is possibly TRBD1 (5 bases). The CDR3 covers 13 residues. V was shortened by 4 bases and J by 10 bases, with 11 bases between the two germline ends. Germline lookup yields CDR1 SNHLY and CDR2 FYNNEI. The chain's CDR3 is CASSGAGQSPLHF. Written as DNA, the CDR3 is TGTGCCAGCAGTGGGGCAGGGCAATCACCCCTCCACTTT.

CDR3 loop: CASGEIGTGGLFF. CDR3 DNA sequence: TGTGCCAGCGGGGAAATCGGGACAGGGGGGTTGTTTTTT. This chain joins TRBV25-1 and TRBJ1-4, with 11 bases that match TRBD1. Per germline, CDR1 MGHDK and CDR2 SYGVNS. V gave up 8 bases and J gave up 15 bases; unmatched junction bases: 11. The CDR3 totals 13 residues. Drawing the rest from reference TRBV25-1 and TRBJ1-4, the complete variable domain is EADIYQTPRYLVIGTGKKITLECSQTMGHDKMYWYQQDPGMELHLIHYSYGVNSTEKGDLSSESTVSRIRTEHFPLTLESARPSHTSQYLCASGEIGTGGLFFGSGTQLSVL.